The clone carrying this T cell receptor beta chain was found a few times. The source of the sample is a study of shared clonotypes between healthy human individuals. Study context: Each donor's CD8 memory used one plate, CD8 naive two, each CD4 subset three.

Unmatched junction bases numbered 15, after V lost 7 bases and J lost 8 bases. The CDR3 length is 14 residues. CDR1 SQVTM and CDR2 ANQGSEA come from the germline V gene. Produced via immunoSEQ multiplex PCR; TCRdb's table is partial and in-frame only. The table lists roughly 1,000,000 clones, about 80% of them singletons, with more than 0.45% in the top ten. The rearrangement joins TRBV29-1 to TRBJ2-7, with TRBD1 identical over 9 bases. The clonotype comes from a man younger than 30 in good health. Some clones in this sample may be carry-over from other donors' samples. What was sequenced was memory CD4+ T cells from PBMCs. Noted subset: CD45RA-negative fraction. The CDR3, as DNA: TGCAGCGCGAAGGACAGGGGATCTACGAGAAAGCAGTACTTC. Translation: CSAKDRGSTRKQYF.